This T cell receptor (beta chain) was identified during a study of identical twins. This clonotype was counted a few times. Trimming cost V 0 bases and J 0 bases, with 10 bases left between them. This CDR3 has 16 amino acids. From germline, CDR1 is MNHNY and CDR2 SVGAGI (reference sequence). TCRdb re-called the 5' RACE reads through MiXCR, storing one row per CDR3 protein. The sample includes around 1.7 million distinct CDR3 sequences, roughly 35% of them seen just once. J is TRBJ2-3 and V is TRBV6-6, with no clear D. The sample was cord blood. The receptor comes from a newborn girl in good health. The CDR3 nucleotides are TGTGCCAGCAGTTACTCCCTAGTCTCTAGCACAGATACGCAGTATTTT. Protein product: CASSYSLVSSTDTQYF.